The 32 T cell receptor beta chains listed next were all sequenced from one sample in a study of blood T cell repertoires in COVID-19. Produced via immunoSEQ multiplex PCR; TCRdb's table is partial and in-frame only. The sample includes over 120,000 clones, approximately 80% of them seen just once. The specimen was peripheral blood. All receptors come from a man aged 60-69 years with active or convalescent COVID-19.

The chain links TRBV2 to TRBJ2-2, with D perhaps matching TRBD2 (6 bases). The CDR3 length is 15 residues. The V end lost 2 bases, the J end lost 3 bases, and 10 bases lay between the germline ends. Germline CDR1 SNHLY, CDR2 FYNNEI. In nucleotides, the CDR3 is TGTGCCAGCAGTGAAAACGGCGGGGACACCGGGGAGCTGTTTTTT. Translation: CASSENGGDTGELFF. The variable domain in full, with the rest retrieved from reference TRBV2 and TRBJ2-2, is EPEVTQTPSHQVTQMGQEVILRCVPISNHLYFYWYRQILGQKVEFLVSFYNNEISEKSEIFDDQFSVERPDGSNFTLKIRSTKLEDSAMYFCASSENGGDTGELFFGEGSRLTVL.

The chain links TRBV6-5 to TRBJ1-1, with D unclear. The germline V gene encodes CDR1 MNHEY and CDR2 SVGAGI. V was cut by 0 bases and J by 2 bases, with 4 bases left in between. There are 13 residues in the CDR3. This CDR3 reads CASSYSRNTEAFF. CDR3 bases: TGTGCCAGCAGTTACTCGAGAAACACTGAAGCTTTCTTT.

For this clone: The final CDR3 position lacks the conserved phenylalanine or tryptophan, pointing to a likely read error. No DNA is shown, since the ends of the CDR3 on it are uncertain; the CDR3 is the one TCRdb lists. The chain has TRBV30 and TRBJ1-2. Per germline, CDR1 GTSNPN and CDR2 SVGIG (reference sequence). Including both end residues, the CDR3 is 14 amino acids long. CDR3 protein: CAWSLPMTNRFITG.

The V call is TRBV4-1, the J call TRBJ2-2; 7 nucleotides line up with TRBD2. With 4 bases clipped from V and 5 bases from J, the junction kept 10 bases outside the gene matches. CDR3 length: 16 residues. The germline V gene encodes CDR1 MGHRA and CDR2 YSYEKL. CDR3 loop: CASSRVGRARTGELFF. In DNA form, the CDR3 reads TGCGCCAGCAGCCGCGTTGGGAGGGCCCGAACCGGGGAGCTGTTTTTT.

The chain uses TRBV10-3 and TRBJ1-5; D is possibly TRBD1 (6 bases). The CDR3 is 14 residues long. Germline CDR1 and CDR2: ENHRY and SYGVKD. Trimming took 6 bases from V and 0 from J, leaving 9 bases between them. This CDR3 reads CAIRPGDSNQPQHF. The CDR3 region has the DNA TGTGCCATCAGGCCAGGGGATAGCAATCAGCCCCAGCATTTT.

V gene TRBV23-1 combines with J gene TRBJ2-5; D gene uncertain. TRBV23-1 is labeled an ORF, and its function is uncertain. Trimming cost V 0 bases and J 4 bases, with 6 bases left between them. The CDR3 has 13 residues. DNA for the CDR3: TGCGCCAGCAGTCAATCTCCCAGAGAGACCCAGTACTTC. This gives the protein CASSQSPRETQYF.

The CDR3 is CASSYSPSGSLNEQFF. CDR3 coding DNA: TGTGCCAGCAGTTACTCACCTAGCGGGAGTCTCAATGAGCAGTTCTTC. This chain connects TRBV6-2 or TRBV6-3 to TRBJ2-1, with 10 bases matching TRBD2. Per germline, CDR1 MNHEY and CDR2 SVGEGT. The V gene end was trimmed by 0 bases and the J gene end by 6 bases; junction bases not matched to a gene: 5. The CDR3 is made up of 16 amino acids.

The rearrangement uses TRBV6-7 and TRBJ1-1; 11 nucleotides agree with TRBD1. TRBV6-7 is an open reading frame, and its role is uncertain. J was trimmed by 4 bases and V by 0 bases; bases with no gene match: 7. The CDR3 is made up of 17 amino acids. The CDR3 loop reads CASSYSGTGGLVTEAFF. Here the CDR3 DNA reads TGTGCCAGCAGTTACTCTGGGACAGGGGGTCTTGTCACTGAAGCTTTCTTT.

The CDR3 region is CSGGQGASFGYTF. The CDR3 region has the DNA TGCAGCGGCGGACAGGGGGCGAGTTTTGGCTACACCTTC. The rearrangement joins TRBV29-1 to TRBJ1-2, with 11 bases lining up with TRBD1. Germline CDR1 SQVTM, CDR2 ANQGSEA. Losses at the gene ends were 7 bases for V and 7 bases for J; bases not matched to a gene: 8. This CDR3 has 13 amino acids.

This chain connects TRBV19 to TRBJ1-5; the D gene is possibly TRBD1 (6 bases). Trimming pared 1 base from V and 0 bases from J, leaving 19 bases between. Germline V gene lookup returns CDR1 LNHDA and CDR2 SQIVND (reference sequence). The CDR3 spans 19 residues. CDR3 in DNA: TGTGCCAGTAGTATAGGAAACAGGGAAAGGCGGTATAGCAATCAGCCCCAGCATTTT. Translation gives CASSIGNRERRYSNQPQHF.

V gene TRBV6-5 combines with J gene TRBJ1-5, with a tentative D call TRBD1 (5 bases). The length of the CDR3 is 14 residues. The V and J ends lost 5 bases and 0 bases respectively, with 8 bases between them. In germline, CDR1 is MNHEY, CDR2 SVGAGI. CDR3 DNA sequence: TGTGCCAGCAGTCCTCAGGGTAGCAATCAGCCCCAGCATTTT. This codes for CASSPQGSNQPQHF.

The chain recombines TRBV7-2 with TRBJ2-3, with 9 bases lining up with TRBD2. The CDR3 length is 18 residues. Germline assignment: CDR1 SGHTA and CDR2 FQGNSA. V was pared by 1 base and J by 1 base, with 9 bases of the junction left unmatched. CDR3 coding DNA: TGTGCCAGCAGCTTAGGAGGCGGGGGGGACCGGCGCACAGATACGCAGTATTTT. Its translation is CASSLGGGGDRRTDTQYF.

The V call is TRBV4-3, the J call TRBJ1-1; D remains unclear. CDR3 size: 16 residues. With 2 bases removed from V and 0 bases from J, the gap between germline ends came to 13 bases. CDR1 LGHNA and CDR2 YSLEER come from the germline V gene. The chain's CDR3 is CASSQTYTVVNTEAFF. The CDR3 bases are TGCGCCAGCAGCCAAACTTATACGGTCGTGAACACTGAAGCTTTCTTT.

V gene TRBV6-2 or TRBV6-3 combines with J gene TRBJ2-7; 10 bases agree with TRBD1. V lost 5 bases to trimming and J lost 3 bases; unmatched junction nucleotides: 4. Germline CDR1 MNHEY, CDR2 SVGEGT. This CDR3 has 14 amino acids. The CDR3 DNA is TGTGCCAGCAGTCTTTGGGACAGGGGCTACGAGCAGTACGTC. Its protein is CASSLWDRGYEQYV.

This clone was counted a few times. This sequence joins TRBV19 and TRBJ1-1; D is unresolved. V lost 3 bases to trimming and J lost 7 bases, with 15 bases between them. The CDR3 runs 14 residues. Germline loops: CDR1 LNHDA, CDR2 SQIVND (reference sequence). For the CDR3, the DNA is TGTGCCAGTAGTATTGATCGAGGGATGCATGAAGCTTTCTTT. Its protein is CASSIDRGMHEAFF.

The chain couples TRBV6-5 to TRBJ2-7, with D maybe TRBD1 (5 bases). The germline CDR1 and CDR2 sequences are MNHEY and SVGAGI. V dropped 0 bases and J dropped 0 bases, with 6 bases sitting between them. The CDR3 runs 14 residues. The CDR3 here is CASSYSDISYEQYF. In DNA form, the CDR3 reads TGTGCCAGCAGTTACTCGGACATCTCCTACGAGCAGTACTTC.

The chain couples TRBV6-2 or TRBV6-3 to TRBJ2-1; 12 positions agree with TRBD2. The germline CDR1 and CDR2 sequences are MNHEY and SVGEGT. The trim removed 0 bases at V and 2 bases at J, leaving 2 bases unmatched. The CDR3 sequence is 17 residues long. Here the CDR3 reads CASSYSRTSGTYNEQFF. CDR3 nucleotides: TGTGCCAGCAGTTACTCCCGGACTAGCGGGACCTACAATGAGCAGTTCTTC.

This clone appeared a few times. The chain employs TRBV28 and TRBJ1-6; unclear D gene. The CDR3 sequence is 14 residues long. Germline CDR1 reads MDHEN; CDR2 reads SYDVKM. V lost 4 bases and J 9 bases, leaving 13 bases between the germline ends. CDR3 in amino acids: CASSSPRGFSPLHF. The CDR3 bases are TGTGCCAGCAGTTCTCCTCGGGGTTTTTCACCCCTCCACTTT.

This chain joins TRBV5-1 and TRBJ1-2; TRBD1 might be the D (6 bases). The V end lost 0 bases, the J end lost 4 bases, and 13 bases lay between the germline ends. The V gene's germline CDR1 is SGHRS and CDR2 YFSETQ. CDR3 length equals 15 residues. The CDR3 DNA reads TGCGCCAGCAGCTTGGAGGTAGGGGGTGTCTATGGCTACACCTTC. This gives the protein CASSLEVGGVYGYTF.

CDR3 protein: CASSTRAEYQETQYF. The CDR3 DNA follows: TGTGCCAGTAGTACCCGAGCGGAGTACCAAGAGACCCAGTACTTC. V is TRBV19 and J is TRBJ2-5; possible D gene TRBD2, 5 bases. Germline CDR1 and CDR2: LNHDA and SQIVND (reference sequence). Trimming pared 4 bases from V and 0 bases from J, leaving 12 bases between. The CDR3 extends over 15 amino acids. Full variable domain (missing parts from reference TRBV19 and TRBJ2-5): DGGITQSPKYLFRKEGQNVTLSCEQNLNHDAMYWYRQDPGQGLRLIYYSQIVNDFQKGDIAEGYSVSREKKESFPLTVTSAQKNPTAFYLCASSTRAEYQETQYFGPGTRLLVL.

This rearrangement joins TRBV7-2 to TRBJ1-4, with TRBD1 identical over 7 bases. Trimming at V came to 2 bases and at J to 11 bases, leaving 5 bases not matched to a gene. This CDR3 has 13 residues. Looked up from germline, CDR1 is SGHTA and CDR2 is FQGNSA. The CDR3 region is CASSLPAQGKLFF. In nucleotides, the CDR3 is TGTGCCAGCAGCTTACCGGCACAGGGGAAACTGTTTTTT.

This clone has more than one count but fewer than ten. V gene TRBV12-3 or TRBV12-4 combines with J gene TRBJ1-2; TRBD1 agrees at 7 bases. V gave up 6 bases and J gave up 8 bases; unmatched junction bases: 6. CDR3 length: 12 residues. The CDR3 bases are TGTGCCAGCAGGTCGACAGGGCAAGGCTACACCTTC. This encodes CASRSTGQGYTF.

The chain uses TRBV2 and TRBJ1-2; the D gene is possibly TRBD1 (5 bases). This CDR3 has 14 residues. Trimming left V 3 bases short and J 2 bases short, with 10 bases between. In germline, CDR1 is SNHLY, CDR2 FYNNEI. In DNA form, the CDR3 reads TGTGCCAGCAGTGACGGCGCAGGGAACTATGGCTACACCTTC. Translation: CASSDGAGNYGYTF.

The rearrangement links TRBV28 to TRBJ1-1; 7 positions match TRBD1. The CDR3 has 15 amino acids. From germline, CDR1 is MDHEN and CDR2 SYDVKM. V lost 3 bases, J lost 4 bases, and 8 bases stayed unmatched. The CDR3 reads CASSLDNRGSTEAFF. CDR3 nucleotide sequence: TGTGCCAGCAGTTTGGACAACAGGGGAAGCACTGAAGCTTTCTTT.

V is TRBV6-5 and J is TRBJ1-2; the match to TRBD1 covers 9 bases. Germline assignment: CDR1 MNHEY and CDR2 SVGAGI. J lost 7 bases, V lost 0 bases, and 6 bases had no gene match. This CDR3 has 15 amino acids. The CDR3 coding sequence is TGTGCCAGCAGTTACTCGAACAGGGGGCGATCTGGCTACACCTTC. Its translation is CASSYSNRGRSGYTF.

The V gene is TRBV7-6, the J gene TRBJ2-1; TRBD2 aligns across 11 bases. Germline CDR1 is SGHVS and CDR2 is FNYEAQ. J gave up 7 bases and V 2 bases, and 4 bases lay outside the gene matches. The CDR3 has 15 residues. The CDR3 protein is CASSLIAGGRNEQFF. CDR3 bases: TGTGCCAGCAGCTTAATAGCGGGGGGGCGAAATGAGCAGTTCTTC. Full variable domain (remainder filled in from reference TRBV7-6 and TRBJ2-1): GAGVSQSPRYKVTKRGQDVALRCDPISGHVSLYWYRQALGQGPEFLTYFNYEAQQDKSGLPNDRFSAERPEGSISTLTIQRTEQRDSAMYRCASSLIAGGRNEQFFGPGTRLTVL.

The rearrangement joins TRBV7-4 to TRBJ2-4, with unresolved D. The CDR3 is 9 residues long. Looked up from germline, CDR1 is SGHVT and CDR2 is SQSDAQ. The germline V and J ends were trimmed by 7 bases and 15 bases, with 10 bases remaining between them. CDR3 in amino acids: CASTEWAYF. The CDR3 nucleotides read TGTGCCAGCACCGAGTGGGCGTACTTC.

The CDR3 nucleotides read TGTGCCACCAGCAGAGGAGGGTACGGAGACAGGTCGGAGCGCTACACCTTC. It specifies CATSRGGYGDRSERYTF. The chain employs TRBV15 and TRBJ1-2; possibly TRBD1 for D (6 bases). CDR1 LNHNV and CDR2 YYDKDF come from the germline V gene (reference sequence). Trimming removed 1 base at V and 9 bases at J, with 24 bases between. This CDR3 has 17 amino acids.

The chain uses TRBV4-3 and TRBJ1-2, with TRBD1 as a possible D gene (6 bases). The CDR3 consists of 15 residues. Trimming left V 5 bases short and J 12 bases short, with 25 bases between. Germline V gives CDR1 LGHNA, CDR2 YSLEER. In nucleotides, the CDR3 is TGCGCCAGCAGCTTCACAGGGATCCGAAATGGTAAGGACACCTTC. Amino acid sequence: CASSFTGIRNGKDTF.

This clone has at least ten counts. The V call is TRBV9, the J call TRBJ1-1, with 9 bases lining up with TRBD1. The CDR3 runs to 15 residues. With 2 bases clipped from V and 5 bases from J, the junction kept 7 bases outside the gene matches. Germline CDR1 and CDR2: SGDLS and YYNGEE. The CDR3 sequence: CASSVPGTGFTEAFF. For the CDR3, the DNA is TGTGCCAGCAGCGTGCCCGGGACAGGGTTTACTGAAGCTTTCTTT.

The rearrangement uses TRBV7-9 and TRBJ2-2; D is unresolved. The CDR3 is 13 amino acids. The V end was cut by 0 bases, the J end by 5 bases, with 4 bases between. Germline CDR1 and CDR2: SEHNR and FQNEAQ (reference sequence). CDR3 sequence (DNA): TGTGCCAGCAGCTTAGCTCTAACCGGGGAGCTGTTTTTT. This translates into CASSLALTGELFF.

This clone was observed a handful of times. This chain connects TRBV6-2 or TRBV6-3 to TRBJ1-1; D ambiguous. Trimming shortened V by 4 bases and J by 5 bases, and 11 bases separated the two germline ends. The CDR3 has 13 amino acids. Germline lookup yields CDR1 MNHEY and CDR2 SVGEGT. DNA for the CDR3: TGTGCCAGCAGTTTGGGCGCAGGTACTGAAGCTTTCTTT. Protein: CASSLGAGTEAFF.